This T cell receptor (beta chain) was profiled in a study of blood T cell repertoires in COVID-19. Turning to the study itself: The United States, Italy and Spain provided the acute and convalescent COVID-19 samples. T cells, B-cell-depleted T cells, or PBMCs provided the cDNA or gDNA that served as material.

This clone was seen a handful of times. Authors' methods: Estimation of nucleated cell counts relied on the amplification of reference gene primers. Some clones are missing from TCRdb's copy, which holds only in-frame ones; the method was immunoSEQ multiplex PCR. V, J and clone size were drawn from that table, and D and trimming were deduced from the DNA. Altogether 250,000 or so clones are present, about 89% being singletons, with the ten largest covering 0.95% to 1.5%. CDR1 and CDR2 (germline): LNHDA, SQIVND (reference sequence). This CDR3 comprises 15 residues. V shed 4 bases and J shed 6 bases, with 18 bases lying between them.

The gene calls are TRBV19 and TRBJ1-2; D is possibly TRBD1 (5 bases). The sequence was collected from a human donor in a cohort exposed to, infected with or recovered from COVID-19 (not recorded which). The donor label of this sample is uncertain. Specimen: PBMCs or T cells enriched from blood (not recorded which). The chain's CDR3 is CASSNNFGGSDGYTF. Written as DNA, the CDR3 is TGTGCCAGTAGTAACAACTTCGGGGGATCGGATGGCTACACCTTC.